Listed here are 23 T cell receptor beta chains from one sample, sequenced in a study of T-cell reconstitution after alpha-beta-depleted transplantation in children. A library of TCRbeta sequences, prepared with unique molecular identifiers, was generated. A single record per CDR3 protein comes from TCRdb applying MiXCR to the PCR reads. The data contain 330,000 or so distinct CDR3 sequences, 10% of them singletons. The sequencing here drew on PBMCs, taken before TCRalphabeta/CD19-depleted stem cell transplant. All receptors come from a boy less than two years old with acute myeloid leukemia, due to receive a stem cell transplant.

This clonotype was picked up many times. The chain is built from TRBV7-2 and TRBJ2-7, with 10 bases lining up with TRBD2. Germline loops: CDR1 SGHTA, CDR2 FQGNSA. This CDR3 contains 16 residues. Germline trimming cut 0 bases from V and 3 bases from J; bases unmatched to any gene: 5. The CDR3 region is CASSLAASGGFYEQYF. In DNA form, the CDR3 reads TGTGCCAGCAGCTTAGCGGCTAGCGGGGGATTCTACGAGCAGTACTTC.

This clonotype was observed a few times. The CDR3 here is CASSLAPLTGTGGPDTQYF. CDR3 DNA: TGTGCCAGCAGCTTAGCGCCCCTAACCGGGACAGGGGGCCCAGATACGCAGTATTTT. This chain uses TRBV7-6 with TRBJ2-3; 12 bases align to TRBD1. Trimming cost V 0 bases and J 4 bases; bases outside gene matches: 11. The CDR3 is made up of 19 amino acids. The germline gives CDR1 SGHVS, CDR2 FNYEAQ.

This clonotype was seen only a few times. V usage is TRBV12-5 and J usage is TRBJ2-1, with 10 bases aligning to TRBD2. V trimming: 1 base; J trimming: 1 base; junction bases outside the gene matches: 4. The germline CDR1 and CDR2 sequences are LGHNT and FRNRAP. The CDR3 runs to 17 residues. The CDR3 coding sequence is TGTGCTAGTGGTTTGGCCAGAGCGGGAGGGTCCTACAATGAGCAGTTCTTC. It translates to CASGLARAGGSYNEQFF.

This clonotype has a count of ten or more. The chain combines TRBV12-3 or TRBV12-4 with TRBJ2-4, with 7 bases identical to TRBD1. The CDR3 runs to 13 residues. After removal of 5 bases from V and 8 bases from J, the junction contained 6 bases not matched to a gene. For the CDR3, the DNA is TGTGCCAGCAGTATCGGGACAGTACACATTCAGTACTTC. This encodes CASSIGTVHIQYF.

This clonotype came up many times. CDR3 nucleotide sequence: TGTGCCAGCAGTTCCGGGGGTCCTAAAGGCATTCAGTACTTC. It specifies CASSSGGPKGIQYF. The chain carries TRBV27 and TRBJ2-4, with a tentative D call TRBD2 (6 bases). Germline CDR1 MNHEY, CDR2 SMNVEV (reference sequence). The CDR3 length is 14 residues. Deletions cut 4 bases from V and 9 bases from J, with 16 bases between.

The J gene is TRBJ2-1, the V gene TRBV28, with 8 bases lining up with TRBD2. CDR1 is MDHEN, CDR2 SYDVKM, per germline. The CDR3 has 14 residues. The ends lost 4 bases at V and 4 bases at J; junction bases unmatched: 3. CDR3 region: CASSYGGVYNEQFF. CDR3 DNA: TGTGCCAGCAGTTACGGGGGGGTATACAATGAGCAGTTCTTC. The complete variable domain, with remaining parts taken from reference TRBV28 and TRBJ2-1, reads DVKVTQSSRYLVKRTGEKVFLECVQDMDHENMFWYRQDPGLGLRLIYFSYDVKMKEKGDIPEGYSVSREKKERFSLILESASTNQTSMYLCASSYGGVYNEQFFGPGTRLTVL.

With regard to this clonotype: A much larger clone is a single base away; this may be a read error. The J gene is TRBJ2-2, the V gene TRBV27, with D tentatively TRBD1 (6 bases). Germline V gene sequence: CDR1 MNHEY, CDR2 SMNVEV (reference sequence). The CDR3 totals 14 residues. The CDR3 DNA is TGTGCCAGCAGTTTCGGGGCAGGGGACGGGCAGCTGTTTTTT. Protein sequence: CASSFGAGDGQLFF.

The rearrangement uses TRBV28 and TRBJ2-7, with D perhaps TRBD1 (7 bases). Germline CDR1 and CDR2: MDHEN and SYDVKM. The CDR3 consists of 13 residues. Between the trimmed V and J ends, which lost 10 bases and 7 bases, there was a span of 20 bases. CDR3 residues: CATQGGLGREQYF. In DNA, the CDR3 is TGTGCCACCCAGGGGGGTCTAGGTCGGGAGCAGTACTTC.

This clonotype was counted between two and nine times. This chain uses TRBV27 with TRBJ1-1, with 7 nucleotides matching TRBD1. V lost 6 bases to trimming and J lost 6 bases; unmatched junction nucleotides: 7. In germline, CDR1 is MNHEY, CDR2 SMNVEV (reference sequence). The CDR3 is 13 residues long. The CDR3 sequence: CASSARGRAEAFF. The CDR3 nucleotides are TGTGCCAGCAGCGCCAGGGGGAGGGCTGAAGCTTTCTTT.

The gene calls are TRBV6-6 and TRBJ1-6; possible D gene TRBD1, 5 bases. V shed 10 bases and J shed 8 bases, with 15 bases lying between them. This CDR3 is 13 amino acids long. Germline-derived CDR1 and CDR2 are MNHNY and SVGAGI (reference sequence). In nucleotides, the CDR3 is TGTGCCATCAGAGCGGGACCGGATTCACCCCTCCACTTT. Amino acids: CAIRAGPDSPLHF.

V gene TRBV18 combines with J gene TRBJ2-1; D is uncertain. CDR1 and CDR2 from the germline V gene are KGHSH and LQKENI. Trimming stripped 2 bases from V and 7 bases from J, with 15 bases between. The CDR3 is made up of 15 amino acids. CDR3 sequence reads: CASSPGRSPGNEQFF. The CDR3 bases are TGTGCCAGCTCACCAGGGCGGAGCCCCGGGAATGAGCAGTTCTTC.

This clonotype was seen many times. The chain uses TRBV27 and TRBJ2-7, with D tentatively TRBD2 (6 bases). CDR1 is MNHEY and CDR2 is SMNVEV in the germline V gene (reference sequence). The CDR3 is made up of 14 amino acids. The V gene lost 4 bases and the J gene lost 5 bases, with 15 bases spanning the gap. CDR3 sequence (DNA): TGTGCCAGCAGTTCAGCGGGCTGGCTTGACGAGCAGTACTTC. This encodes CASSSAGWLDEQYF.

This clonotype was detected only a few times. This may arise from a read error, as a much more abundant clone is one base away. This CDR3 is CASCPTPWGEGSTDTQYF. The CDR3 DNA follows: TGTGCCAGCTGTCCGACCCCTTGGGGGGAGGGAAGCACAGATACGCAGTATTTT. V is TRBV3-1 and J is TRBJ2-3; 7 bases align to TRBD2. V dropped 8 bases and J dropped 0; count of bases not matched to a gene: 17. This CDR3 comprises 18 residues. Per germline, CDR1 LGHDT and CDR2 YNNKEL (reference sequence).

This clonotype was seen repeatedly, ten times or more. This chain joins TRBV10-3 and TRBJ2-5; possible D gene TRBD2, 6 bases. The germline gives CDR1 ENHRY, CDR2 SYGVKD. The CDR3 loop spans 12 amino acids. Trimming removed 6 bases at V and 5 bases at J, with 10 bases between. CDR3 amino acids: CAIRGGRETQYF. Written as DNA, the CDR3 is TGTGCCATCAGGGGGGGACGGGAGACCCAGTACTTC.

This clonotype was detected many times. The chain uses TRBV28 and TRBJ1-5; D ambiguous. This CDR3 comprises 14 residues. V lost 3 bases and J 11 bases, leaving 17 bases between the germline ends. Germline V gene data show CDR1 as MDHEN and CDR2 as SYDVKM. The CDR3 bases are TGTGCCAGCAGTTTGGGCCTTTCCGAATCAGCCCAGCATTTT. Protein: CASSLGLSESAQHF.

The J gene is TRBJ2-7, the V gene TRBV6-5; the D is unclear. This CDR3 has 15 amino acids. Trimming cost V 0 bases and J 3 bases, with 12 bases left between them. Germline V CDR1 and CDR2: MNHEY, SVGAGI. The CDR3 DNA reads TGTGCCAGCAGTTACTCAGGCAGCTACAACTACGAGCAGTACTTC. Translated, it gives CASSYSGSYNYEQYF.

This clonotype has at least ten counts. The rearrangement joins TRBV7-9 to TRBJ2-2; the D gene is possibly TRBD1 (6 bases). V was trimmed by 5 bases and J by 2 bases, leaving 9 bases between them. CDR1 and CDR2 (germline): SEHNR, FQNEAQ (reference sequence). CDR3 length equals 14 residues. The CDR3 is CASSAGANTGELFF. The CDR3 DNA follows: TGTGCCAGCAGCGCAGGGGCTAACACCGGGGAGCTGTTTTTT.

This clonotype appeared many times. CDR3 sequence (DNA): TGCGCCAGCAGTACCGCGGGGGGGCTGACCCAAGAGACCCAGTACTTC. This gives the protein CASSTAGGLTQETQYF. The rearrangement links TRBV5-1 to TRBJ2-5, with 9 bases fitting TRBD2. Trimming removed 5 bases from V and 1 base from J; junction bases left unmatched: 9. This CDR3 has 16 residues. Germline lookup yields CDR1 SGHRS and CDR2 YFSETQ.

This clonotype was seen at least ten times. The chain combines TRBV29-1 with TRBJ2-5; D possibly corresponds to TRBD2 (5 bases). The germline V gene has CDR1 SQVTM and CDR2 ANQGSEA. The V and J ends lost 1 base and 4 bases respectively, with 13 bases between them. The length of the CDR3 is 14 residues. CDR3 bases: TGCAGCGTTGAAGTGACTAACACTGGAGAGACCCAGTACTTC. Amino acid sequence: CSVEVTNTGETQYF.

This clonotype showed up just a few times. The genes are TRBV7-3 and TRBJ2-5; 12 bases align to TRBD2. The J segment lost 5 bases and the V segment lost 1 base, leaving 8 bases of the junction unmatched. The CDR3 consists of 17 residues. Germline lookup yields CDR1 SGHTA and CDR2 FQGTGA. In DNA, the CDR3 is TGTGCCAGCAGCTTAATCCCCGGACTAGCGGGAAGGGAGACCCAGTACTTC. Translation gives CASSLIPGLAGRETQYF.

This clonotype has more than one count but fewer than ten. The CDR3 spells CARGGGGTDTQYF. The DNA of the CDR3 is TGTGCCAGGGGGGGGGGTGGCACAGATACGCAGTATTTT. This chain joins TRBV2 and TRBJ2-3; TRBD2 agrees at 7 bases. Germline V lookup: CDR1 SNHLY, CDR2 FYNNEI. Trimming cost V 9 bases and J 1 base; bases outside gene matches: 4. CDR3 length equals 13 residues.

The table lists this clonotype with many counts. The rearrangement joins TRBV5-1 to TRBJ2-3; maybe TRBD2 (5 bases). CDR1 is SGHRS and CDR2 is YFSETQ in the germline V gene. There are 16 residues in the CDR3. V lost 2 bases to trimming and J lost 0 bases, with 13 bases between them. In DNA, the CDR3 is TGCGCCAGCAGCTTTATCAGCGGTACTAGCACAGATACGCAGTATTTT. Translated: CASSFISGTSTDTQYF.

The chain has TRBV3-1 and TRBJ1-3; D is possibly TRBD1 (5 bases). Trimming took off 4 bases at V and 0 bases at J, with 22 bases between the two ends. Germline assignment: CDR1 LGHDT and CDR2 YNNKEL (reference sequence). This CDR3 is built from 19 residues. The CDR3 is CASSLDTPGDLSSGNTIYF. The CDR3 DNA sequence: TGTGCCAGCAGCCTAGACACGCCGGGGGATCTCAGCTCTGGAAACACCATATATTTT. The full variable domain, in which reference TRBV3-1 and TRBJ1-3 provide the parts outside the CDR3, is DTAVSQTPKYLVTQMGNDKSIKCEQNLGHDTMYWYKQDSKKFLKIMFSYNNKELIINETVPNRFSPKSPDKAHLNLHINSLELGDSAVYFCASSLDTPGDLSSGNTIYFGEGSWLTVV.